This is a list of T cell receptor beta chains from one sample in a study of blood T cell repertoires in COVID-19. Using immunoSEQ multiplex PCR, the repertoire was profiled, and TCRdb retains in-frame clones only, with some absent. The table has 88,000 or so clones, around 88% seen once. The sequenced sample was peripheral blood. These receptor sequences come from a man aged 55-75 years with acute or convalescent COVID-19. Each CDR3 is given with its conserved first and last residue. The order of the fields is D gene, J gene, V gene, clone size, CDR3 DNA, CDR3 protein. The D gene is left open where the match is weak. Expanded clones are given a class, and other clones once, few, many or no size at all.

d_gene: NA; j_gene: TRBJ1-2; v_gene: TRBV28; abundance: NA; CDR3nt: TGTGCCAGCAGCCAGGGGTATGGCTACACCTTC; CDR3aa: CASSQGYGYTF
d_gene: NA; j_gene: TRBJ1-2; v_gene: TRBV7-9; abundance: NA; CDR3nt: TGTGCCAGCAGCTTAATAATAGGACTCTATGGCTACACCTTC; CDR3aa: CASSLIIGLYGYTF
d_gene: TRBD1; j_gene: TRBJ2-1; v_gene: TRBV18; abundance: NA; CDR3nt: TGTGCCAGCTCACCGGGACAGGGTTTGCATGAGCAGCTCTTC; CDR3aa: CASSPGQGLHEQLF
d_gene: NA; j_gene: TRBJ2-3; v_gene: TRBV11-2; abundance: NA; CDR3nt: TGTGCCAGCAGCTTTGTCCTAGGCCGGGGAGATACGCAGTATTTT; CDR3aa: CASSFVLGRGDTQYF
d_gene: NA; j_gene: TRBJ1-1; v_gene: TRBV6-1; abundance: once; CDR3nt: TGTGCCAGCAGTGAAGTAATTGAAGCTTTCTTT; CDR3aa: CASSEVIEAFF
d_gene: TRBD1; j_gene: TRBJ2-7; v_gene: TRBV9; abundance: NA; CDR3nt: TGTGCCAGCAGCGGGGACAGTGCCTACGAGCAGTACTTC; CDR3aa: CASSGDSAYEQYF
d_gene: TRBD1; j_gene: TRBJ1-5; v_gene: TRBV6-5; abundance: NA; CDR3nt: TGTGCCAGCAGCACGACAGGGTTTAATCAGCCCCAGCATTTT; CDR3aa: CASSTTGFNQPQHF
d_gene: NA; j_gene: TRBJ1-2; v_gene: TRBV5-1; abundance: NA; CDR3nt: TGCGCCAGCAGCCCCGACGGGGTTTCAGATGGCTACACCTTC; CDR3aa: CASSPDGVSDGYTF
d_gene: TRBD1; j_gene: TRBJ1-1; v_gene: TRBV6-5; abundance: NA; CDR3nt: TGTGCCAGCACTTTGGGACAGGGTCCGGCTTTCTTT; CDR3aa: CASTLGQGPAFF
d_gene: TRBD1; j_gene: TRBJ2-1; v_gene: TRBV11-3; abundance: NA; CDR3nt: TGTGCCAGCAGCCCGGGGACAGGGGAATACAATGAGCAGTTCTTC; CDR3aa: CASSPGTGEYNEQFF
d_gene: NA; j_gene: TRBJ2-5; v_gene: TRBV11-3; abundance: NA; CDR3nt: TGTGCCAGCAGCCAATCTAAGACTAGAACCCGTCAAGAGACCCAGTACTTC; CDR3aa: CASSQSKTRTRQETQYF
d_gene: TRBD2; j_gene: TRBJ2-3; v_gene: TRBV5-1; abundance: NA; CDR3nt: TGCGCCAGCAGCACTCCGACTAGCGGGAGCACAGATACGCAGTATTTT; CDR3aa: CASSTPTSGSTDTQYF
d_gene: NA; j_gene: TRBJ2-7; v_gene: TRBV6-5; abundance: NA; CDR3nt: TGTGCCAGCAGTACAGGGCCGACCTCCTACGAGCAGTACTTC; CDR3aa: CASSTGPTSYEQYF
d_gene: TRBD1; j_gene: TRBJ2-4; v_gene: TRBV5-4; abundance: NA; CDR3nt: TGTGCCAGCAGCCTGTCCCAGGGACAGAGCAGAAACATTCAGTACTTC; CDR3aa: CASSLSQGQSRNIQYF
d_gene: NA; j_gene: TRBJ1-1; v_gene: TRBV5-1; abundance: NA; CDR3nt: TGCGCCAGCAGCCCGACAGAGTACACTGAAGCTTTCTTT; CDR3aa: CASSPTEYTEAFF
d_gene: TRBD1; j_gene: TRBJ2-3; v_gene: TRBV5-1; abundance: NA; CDR3nt: TGCGCCAGCAGCTTGGAAGCCAGGGGGCAAGATACGCAGTATTTT; CDR3aa: CASSLEARGQDTQYF
d_gene: NA; j_gene: TRBJ1-6; v_gene: TRBV7-2; abundance: NA; CDR3nt: TGTGCCAGCAGCTTAGTGAAAAGGGAGAGTTCACCCCTCCACTTT; CDR3aa: CASSLVKRESSPLHF
d_gene: NA; j_gene: TRBJ1-6; v_gene: TRBV30; abundance: once; CDR3nt: TGTGCCTGGAGTGTACTGACGGGAAATTCACCCCTCCACTTT; CDR3aa: CAWSVLTGNSPLHF
d_gene: NA; j_gene: TRBJ1-2; v_gene: TRBV6-5; abundance: NA; CDR3nt: TGTGCCAGCAGAGACTTATATGGCTACACCTTC; CDR3aa: CASRDLYGYTF
d_gene: NA; j_gene: TRBJ1-6; v_gene: TRBV5-1; abundance: few; CDR3nt: TGCGCCAGCAGCCCGGCAGGCTCACCCCTCCACTTT; CDR3aa: CASSPAGSPLHF
d_gene: NA; j_gene: TRBJ1-1; v_gene: TRBV5-4; abundance: NA; CDR3nt: TGTGCCAGCAGCCCGGTGCGGGGGGCGGTTGACACTGAAGCTTTCTTT; CDR3aa: CASSPVRGAVDTEAFF
d_gene: NA; j_gene: TRBJ1-1; v_gene: TRBV29-1; abundance: NA; CDR3nt: TGCAGCGTTGACGCCCTGTCGGGCACTGAAGCTTTCTTT; CDR3aa: CSVDALSGTEAFF
d_gene: NA; j_gene: TRBJ2-7; v_gene: TRBV5-4; abundance: NA; CDR3nt: TGTGCCAGCAGCTTGTTGGCCGGGATGGACTACGAGCAGTACTTC; CDR3aa: CASSLLAGMDYEQYF
d_gene: TRBD2; j_gene: TRBJ2-1; v_gene: TRBV11-2; abundance: many; CDR3nt: TGTGCCAGCAGCTTAGTGGGACTAGCGGGCCCCGAGCAGTTCTTC; CDR3aa: CASSLVGLAGPEQFF
d_gene: TRBD2; j_gene: TRBJ2-7; v_gene: TRBV10-1; abundance: NA; CDR3nt: TGCGCCAGCAGTGCCCGGGGGGGCGGAACCTACGAGCAGTACTTC; CDR3aa: CASSARGGGTYEQYF
d_gene: TRBD1; j_gene: TRBJ1-5; v_gene: TRBV3-1/TRBV3-2; abundance: NA; CDR3nt: TGTGCCAGCAGCCAATCTTCGGGACAGAGAAATCAGCCCCAGCATTTT; CDR3aa: CASSQSSGQRNQPQHF
d_gene: TRBD2; j_gene: TRBJ2-5; v_gene: TRBV9; abundance: NA; CDR3nt: TGTGCCAGCAGCGTAGATCCCCCTAGCGGGACTTTGAAGACCCAGTACTTC; CDR3aa: CASSVDPPSGTLKTQYF
d_gene: NA; j_gene: TRBJ1-1; v_gene: TRBV11-2; abundance: once; CDR3nt: TGTGCCAGCAGCTTAAGGTCGGCGGGTGAAGCTTTCTTT; CDR3aa: CASSLRSAGEAFF
d_gene: NA; j_gene: TRBJ1-6; v_gene: TRBV6-5; abundance: NA; CDR3nt: TGTGCCAGCAGTTACGAGGTTATGGCACCCCTCCACTTT; CDR3aa: CASSYEVMAPLHF
d_gene: NA; j_gene: TRBJ1-3; v_gene: TRBV11-2; abundance: NA; CDR3nt: TGTGCCAGCAGCTTAGCTGGGGCAGAAGGAAACACCATATATTTT; CDR3aa: CASSLAGAEGNTIYF
d_gene: NA; j_gene: TRBJ2-2; v_gene: TRBV21-1; abundance: NA; CDR3nt: TGTGCCAGCAGCAAAGGTAGGACTAGCGGGCCCAACACCGGGGAGCTGTTTTTT; CDR3aa: CASSKGRTSGPNTGELFF
d_gene: NA; j_gene: TRBJ1-4; v_gene: TRBV12-3/TRBV12-4; abundance: few; CDR3nt: TGTGCCAGCAGTTTAGAAGGGGGTAAACTGTTTTTT; CDR3aa: CASSLEGGKLFF
d_gene: NA; j_gene: TRBJ1-3; v_gene: TRBV20-1; abundance: NA; CDR3nt: TGCAGTGCAAAGACAGGAAACACCATATATTTT; CDR3aa: CSAKTGNTIYF
d_gene: TRBD2; j_gene: TRBJ2-3; v_gene: TRBV6-2/TRBV6-3; abundance: NA; CDR3nt: TGTGCCAGCAGTTTCTGGACTAGCGGGAGGGCCACAGATACGCAGTATTTT; CDR3aa: CASSFWTSGRATDTQYF
d_gene: TRBD2; j_gene: TRBJ2-5; v_gene: TRBV7-9; abundance: NA; CDR3nt: TGTGCCAGCAGCTTCGGACTAGCGGGAGCAAGGGAGACCCAGTACTTC; CDR3aa: CASSFGLAGARETQYF
d_gene: TRBD2; j_gene: TRBJ2-5; v_gene: TRBV19; abundance: NA; CDR3nt: TGTGCCAGTAGTATAGGGGGGGGTAAGGGTGAAGAGACCCAGTACTTC; CDR3aa: CASSIGGGKGEETQYF
d_gene: TRBD2; j_gene: TRBJ2-3; v_gene: TRBV7-9; abundance: NA; CDR3nt: TGTGCCAGCAGCTTGGAAGGGGTAGCGGGGGACCGCACAGATACGCAGTATTTT; CDR3aa: CASSLEGVAGDRTDTQYF
d_gene: NA; j_gene: TRBJ1-5; v_gene: TRBV6-6; abundance: NA; CDR3nt: TGTGCCAGCAGTTTCCAGCGGAACCAGCCCCAGCATTTT; CDR3aa: CASSFQRNQPQHF
d_gene: NA; j_gene: TRBJ2-3; v_gene: TRBV14; abundance: once; CDR3nt: TGTGCCAGCAGCCAAGGCGCTTTCTACACAGATACGCAGTATTTT; CDR3aa: CASSQGAFYTDTQYF
d_gene: NA; j_gene: TRBJ2-7; v_gene: TRBV6-5; abundance: NA; CDR3nt: TGTGCCAGCAGTTACTCGCGGGGTAAGGGGTCCTACGAGCAGTACTTC; CDR3aa: CASSYSRGKGSYEQYF
d_gene: TRBD2; j_gene: TRBJ2-1; v_gene: TRBV5-6; abundance: once; CDR3nt: TGTGCCAGCAGTAGACTAGCGGAGGGGGACAATGAGCAGTTCTTC; CDR3aa: CASSRLAEGDNEQFF
d_gene: TRBD1; j_gene: TRBJ2-1; v_gene: TRBV5-8; abundance: NA; CDR3nt: TGTGCCAGCAGCTTGTTTGGGACAGGGGAGCAGTTCTTC; CDR3aa: CASSLFGTGEQFF
d_gene: NA; j_gene: TRBJ2-6; v_gene: TRBV29-1; abundance: NA; CDR3nt: TGCAGCGTGGGGAGCGGATCTATATCTGGGGCCAACGTCCTGACTTTC; CDR3aa: CSVGSGSISGANVLTF
d_gene: NA; j_gene: TRBJ1-4; v_gene: TRBV10-1; abundance: NA; CDR3nt: TGCGCCATCACCTCGAGGGCAACTAATGAAAAACTGTTTTTT; CDR3aa: CAITSRATNEKLFF
d_gene: TRBD2; j_gene: TRBJ2-1; v_gene: TRBV5-1; abundance: NA; CDR3nt: TGCGCCAGCAGGTCACCGGGACTAGCTGGCAATGAGCAGTTCTTC; CDR3aa: CASRSPGLAGNEQFF
d_gene: NA; j_gene: TRBJ1-6; v_gene: TRBV30; abundance: NA; CDR3nt: TGTGCCTTTACCGGACAGAGCTCCTATAATTCACCCCTCCACTTT; CDR3aa: CAFTGQSSYNSPLHF
d_gene: NA; j_gene: TRBJ1-1; v_gene: TRBV6-5; abundance: once; CDR3nt: TGTGCCAGCAGAACCTACAACACTGAAGCTTTCTTT; CDR3aa: CASRTYNTEAFF
d_gene: NA; j_gene: TRBJ2-7; v_gene: TRBV5-1; abundance: NA; CDR3nt: TGCGCCAGCAGGGTTTCTATCTCCTACGAGCAGTACTTC; CDR3aa: CASRVSISYEQYF
d_gene: TRBD2; j_gene: TRBJ2-4; v_gene: TRBV19; abundance: NA; CDR3nt: TGTGCCAGTAGTGGGACTAGTAAGGTCCAAAACATTCAGTACTTC; CDR3aa: CASSGTSKVQNIQYF
d_gene: TRBD1; j_gene: TRBJ1-2; v_gene: TRBV5-4; abundance: NA; CDR3nt: TGTGCCAGCAGCTTACGGGACAGGGAGGGTGGCTACACCTTC; CDR3aa: CASSLRDREGGYTF
d_gene: TRBD1; j_gene: TRBJ1-3; v_gene: TRBV4-1; abundance: few; CDR3nt: TGCGCCAGCAGGAGCAACAGGGGGATGGCCTCTGGAAACACCATATATTTT; CDR3aa: CASRSNRGMASGNTIYF
d_gene: NA; j_gene: TRBJ1-2; v_gene: TRBV3-1/TRBV3-2; abundance: NA; CDR3nt: TGTGCCAGCAGTCCGACAGTAGCTAACTATGGCTACACCTTC; CDR3aa: CASSPTVANYGYTF
d_gene: NA; j_gene: TRBJ2-3; v_gene: TRBV4-1; abundance: NA; CDR3nt: TGCGCCAGCAGCGGGAGTTTTGGGCGCGGGCAACTAGATACGCAGTATTTT; CDR3aa: CASSGSFGRGQLDTQYF
d_gene: NA; j_gene: TRBJ1-5; v_gene: TRBV19; abundance: NA; CDR3nt: TGTGCCAGTAGTATTGGAGAACTATATAGCAATCAGCCCCAGCATTTT; CDR3aa: CASSIGELYSNQPQHF
d_gene: TRBD1; j_gene: TRBJ2-5; v_gene: TRBV6-5; abundance: NA; CDR3nt: TGTGCCAGTGAACAGGACAGGGCAGGACAGACCCAGTACTTC; CDR3aa: CASEQDRAGQTQYF
d_gene: TRBD1; j_gene: TRBJ1-4; v_gene: TRBV5-1; abundance: once; CDR3nt: TGCGCCAGCACTCAGGGGGCAACTAATGAAAAACTGTTTTTT; CDR3aa: CASTQGATNEKLFF
d_gene: TRBD1; j_gene: TRBJ1-2; v_gene: TRBV5-1; abundance: NA; CDR3nt: TGCGCCAGCACCGCGGGGACAGGGGGCCTCTATGGCTACACCTTC; CDR3aa: CASTAGTGGLYGYTF
d_gene: NA; j_gene: TRBJ1-2; v_gene: TRBV7-2; abundance: NA; CDR3nt: TGTGCCAGCAGCTTACTGAAGACAGCTAACTATGGCTACACCTTC; CDR3aa: CASSLLKTANYGYTF
d_gene: NA; j_gene: TRBJ2-7; v_gene: TRBV10-3; abundance: NA; CDR3nt: TGTGCCATCAGGGACACCTACGAGCAGTACTTC; CDR3aa: CAIRDTYEQYF